This T cell receptor (beta chain) was documented in a study of neurological immune-mediated disorders. The time point here: technical triplicate 2. 2 million unsorted PBMCs were stored in RNAlater at -80 °C before RNA extraction. It was by 5'RACE with 10-nucleotide random UMIs that the cDNA was made. TCRdb passed the 5' RACE reads through MiXCR, listing each CDR3 protein once. In the table there are more than 50,000 distinct CDR3 sequences, less than 25% of which are singletons. Deletions cut 7 bases from V and 1 base from J, with 13 bases between. The CDR3 is 14 amino acids. Germline CDR1 reads SGHRS; CDR2 reads YFSETQ. There are many counts of this clonotype.

The chain uses TRBV5-1 and TRBJ2-3; D is unresolved. The origin of this receptor is a man in his fifties or sixties with HTLV-1-associated myelopathy (HAM/TSP). Sequencing was carried out using PBMCs. The CDR3 DNA follows: TGCGCCAGCCAACTTTCCGGGCGCACAGATACGCAGTATTTT. Translation: CASQLSGRTDTQYF.